This TCR beta chain was recorded in a study of persistence of HIV-infected CD4 T cells. Study details: Up to about 200 mL blood was drawn at multiple time points; a couple of donors had single-time leukapheresis. Study-level results: Antigen-responding cells were enriched for degenerate expanded CDR3beta sequences.

On this clone itself: Antigen unknown.

An overlapping HIV-1 Gag peptide pool stimulated these cells at 0.85 to 1 ug/peptide/mL. Sorted nonresponding memory CD4+ T cells were CD40L-negative, CD69-negative, CD45RO-high. The libraries were made with immunoSEQ version 4 in survey mode. Data came from immunoSEQ multiplex PCR; TCRdb stores just in-frame clones and leaves some out. The repertoire consists of about 36,000 clones, with 85% to 90% occurring once and the leading ten covering around 5%. Germline V gene lookup returns CDR1 MNHNS and CDR2 SASEGT. The length of the CDR3 is 14 residues. Trimming took off 0 bases at V and 5 bases at J, with 10 bases between the two ends.

The chain joins TRBV6-1 to TRBJ1-2, with unresolved D. Specimen: cultured CD4+ T cells from PBMCs, collected from a patient who received antiretroviral therapy. This sequence originates from an adult with HIV. The donor label of this sample is uncertain. This chain's CDR3 is CASSEALDGYGYTF. The DNA of the CDR3 is TGTGCCAGCAGTGAAGCGCTGGACGGGTATGGCTACACCTTC.